This record covers a single T cell receptor (beta chain). This sample is part of a study of blood T cell repertoires in COVID-19. Enrollment of patients from Seattle took place during active infection, with longitudinal follow-up. Trimming took 6 bases from V and 4 from J; bases not matched to a gene: 5. Germline-derived CDR1 and CDR2 are SGHTA and FQGNSA. CDR3 length equals 15 residues. In the original analysis: From reference gene primer amplification, estimates of nucleated cell counts were derived. Libraries were prepared by immunoSEQ multiplex PCR; TCRdb keeps only in-frame clonotypes and omits some of them. V and J calls and clone size come straight from that table; D and trimming were deduced from the DNA. The data show 300,000 to 400,000 clones, about nine tenths seen once.

The sequenced sample consisted of peripheral blood. The genes are TRBV7-2 and TRBJ2-5; 13 nucleotides align to TRBD2. This sequence originates from a woman aged 25 to 45 with COVID-19, enrolled during active disease. This chain's CDR3 is CASRKLAGGGETQYF. Written as DNA, the CDR3 is TGTGCCAGCAGAAAACTAGCGGGAGGGGGAGAGACCCAGTACTTC.